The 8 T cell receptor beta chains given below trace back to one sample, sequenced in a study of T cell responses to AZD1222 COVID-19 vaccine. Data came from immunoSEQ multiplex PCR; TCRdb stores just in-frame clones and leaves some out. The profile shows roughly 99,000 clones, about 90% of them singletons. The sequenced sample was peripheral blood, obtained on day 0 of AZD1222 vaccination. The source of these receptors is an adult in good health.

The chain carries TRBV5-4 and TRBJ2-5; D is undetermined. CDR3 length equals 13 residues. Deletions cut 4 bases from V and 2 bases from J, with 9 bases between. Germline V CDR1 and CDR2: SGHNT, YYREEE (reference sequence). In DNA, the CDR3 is TGTGCCAGCAGCCAGCCCCCGCAAGAGACCCAGTACTTC. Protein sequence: CASSQPPQETQYF.

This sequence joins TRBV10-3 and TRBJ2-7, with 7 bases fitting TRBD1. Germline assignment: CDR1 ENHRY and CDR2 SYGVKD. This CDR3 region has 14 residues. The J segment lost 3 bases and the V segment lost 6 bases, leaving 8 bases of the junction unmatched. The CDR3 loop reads CAIRAGTEFYEQYF. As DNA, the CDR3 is TGTGCCATCAGAGCCGGGACAGAGTTCTACGAGCAGTACTTC.

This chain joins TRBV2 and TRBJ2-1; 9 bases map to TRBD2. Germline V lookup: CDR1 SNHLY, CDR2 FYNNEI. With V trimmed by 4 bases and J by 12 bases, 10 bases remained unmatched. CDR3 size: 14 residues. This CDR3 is CASSVGLAGIGQFF. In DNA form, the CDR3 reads TGTGCCAGCAGTGTTGGTCTAGCGGGGATTGGGCAGTTCTTC.

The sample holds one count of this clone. CDR3 sequence: CASRNRDKRVQSEQFF. Written as DNA, the CDR3 is TGCGCCAGCAGGAACCGGGACAAAAGGGTGCAAAGTGAGCAGTTCTTC. The chain has TRBV5-1 and TRBJ2-1; D may be TRBD1 (6 bases). This CDR3 contains 16 residues. Trimming pared 5 bases from V and 9 bases from J, leaving 24 bases between. Germline CDR1 is SGHRS and CDR2 is YFSETQ.

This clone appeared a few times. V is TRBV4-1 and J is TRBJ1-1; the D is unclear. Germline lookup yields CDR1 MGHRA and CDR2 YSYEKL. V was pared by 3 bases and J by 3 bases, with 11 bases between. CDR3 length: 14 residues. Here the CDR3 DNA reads TGCGCCAGCAGCCAGAACGTGATTTACACTGAAGCTTTCTTT. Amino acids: CASSQNVIYTEAFF.

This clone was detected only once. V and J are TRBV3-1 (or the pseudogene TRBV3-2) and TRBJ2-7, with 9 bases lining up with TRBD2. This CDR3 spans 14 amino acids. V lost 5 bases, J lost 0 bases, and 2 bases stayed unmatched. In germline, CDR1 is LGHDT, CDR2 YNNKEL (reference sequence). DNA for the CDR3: TGTGCCAGCAGCGAGACTAGCGGCTCCTACGAGCAGTACTTC. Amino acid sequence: CASSETSGSYEQYF.

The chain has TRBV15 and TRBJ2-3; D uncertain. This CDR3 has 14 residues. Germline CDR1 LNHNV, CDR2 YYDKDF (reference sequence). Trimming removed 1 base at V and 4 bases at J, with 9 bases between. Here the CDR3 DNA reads TGTGCCACCAGCAGAGTTCAGGTTTCAGATACGCAGTATTTT. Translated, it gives CATSRVQVSDTQYF.

In DNA form, the CDR3 reads TGTGCCAGCAGCTTAGGGCATAACACAGATACGCAGTATTTT. Encoded protein: CASSLGHNTDTQYF. This sequence joins TRBV7-3 and TRBJ2-3, with no clear D. The CDR3 covers 14 residues. Trimming stripped 2 bases from V and 2 bases from J, with 8 bases between. Germline loops: CDR1 SGHTA, CDR2 FQGTGA.